This TCR beta chain originates from a study of PD-1 blockade in mismatch repair-deficient tumors. Study-wide findings and caveats: Tumor-resident clones, often absent from pretreatment blood, expanded after pembrolizumab and then contracted.

The TCR-sequenced patients were a few responders to pembrolizumab. A word on this clone: Its matching antigen is unknown.

Produced via immunoSEQ multiplex PCR; TCRdb's table is partial and in-frame only. The sample contains about 19,000 clones, more than 65% of which appear only once. The CDR3 consists of 15 residues. Between the trimmed V and J ends, which lost 0 bases and 2 bases, there was a span of 9 bases. CDR1 is SGDLS, CDR2 YYNGEE, per germline. The source of this sequence is an adult with mismatch repair-deficient cancer. The specimen comprised PBMCs, sampled 52 weeks after starting pembrolizumab. The V and J genes are TRBV9 and TRBJ2-1; D gene ambiguous. CDR3 protein: CASSVAGQPYNEQFF. In DNA form, the CDR3 reads TGTGCCAGCAGCGTAGCTGGGCAGCCCTACAATGAGCAGTTCTTC.